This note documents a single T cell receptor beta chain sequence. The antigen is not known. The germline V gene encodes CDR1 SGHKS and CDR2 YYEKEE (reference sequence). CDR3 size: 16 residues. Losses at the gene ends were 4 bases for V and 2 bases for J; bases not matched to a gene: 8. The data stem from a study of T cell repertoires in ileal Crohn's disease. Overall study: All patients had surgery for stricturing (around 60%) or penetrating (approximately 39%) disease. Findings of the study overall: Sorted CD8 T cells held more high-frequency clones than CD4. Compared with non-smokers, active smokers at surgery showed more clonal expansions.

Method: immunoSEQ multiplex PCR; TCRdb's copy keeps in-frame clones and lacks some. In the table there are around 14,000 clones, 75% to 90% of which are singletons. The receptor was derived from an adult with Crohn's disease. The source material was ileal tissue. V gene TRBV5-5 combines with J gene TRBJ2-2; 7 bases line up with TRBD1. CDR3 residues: CASSPARTGNTGELFF. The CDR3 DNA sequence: TGTGCCAGCAGCCCCGCCCGGACAGGTAACACCGGGGAGCTGTTTTTT.